This is a list of T cell receptor beta chains from one sample in a study of shared clonotypes between healthy human individuals. Data came from immunoSEQ multiplex PCR; TCRdb stores just in-frame clones and leaves some out. This table holds roughly 1 million clones, about 74% found once. Material: memory CD4+ T cells sorted from blood. The receptors were sampled from a man younger than 30 in good health. The CDR3 runs from the conserved cysteine through the conserved F or W. D genes are given only for firm matches.

j_call v_call d_call cdr3_aa
TRBJ1-2 TRBV5-5 - CASSLAAGNYGYTF
TRBJ2-5 TRBV7-6 TRBD2 CASSYTGTSGGARETQYF
TRBJ1-3 TRBV15 TRBD1 CATSSRDRGRDTIYF
TRBJ1-4 TRBV29-1 - CRKTEGKRNEKLFF
TRBJ2-7 TRBV2 - CASARDYEQYF
TRBJ1-2 TRBV4-2 - CASSQDPGTLNGYTF
TRBJ2-7 TRBV6-5 - CASKPGLFYEQYF
TRBJ1-2 TRBV18 - CASSPSTSGAGGYTF
TRBJ2-7 TRBV10-1 - CASSESGSYEQYF
TRBJ2-3 TRBV7-6 - CASGLDQGGSTDTQYF
TRBJ2-3 TRBV19 - CASSLGGRPGTDTQYF
TRBJ2-3 TRBV7-2 - CASSSGTRGPLTDTQYF
TRBJ1-4 TRBV4-1 TRBD1 CASSQVGSGTGESRSEKLFF
TRBJ1-1 TRBV5-4 - CASSLGQGISTEAFF
TRBJ1-1 TRBV28 TRBD1 CASRTGVNTEAFF
TRBJ2-2 TRBV11-2 - CASSLVGSDTGELFF
TRBJ2-2 TRBV4-1 - CASSPTRVTGELFF
TRBJ1-2 TRBV7-3 - CASSLNGGSYGYTF
TRBJ2-3 TRBV18 TRBD2 CASSGGTSGRDTQYF
TRBJ2-3 TRBV29-1 TRBD2 CSVSPGLVSTDTQYF
TRBJ2-5 TRBV30 - CAWSETTKETQYF
TRBJ1-1 TRBV5-6 - CASSPGRTNTEAFF
TRBJ2-2 TRBV27 TRBD1 CASSLAGQGVAGELFF
TRBJ2-7 TRBV5-6 - CASSWTGFLYEQYF
TRBJ1-6 TRBV9 - CASSPGTPGSYNSPLHF
TRBJ2-3 TRBV11-2 TRBD2 CASSLDSGGAGDTQYF
TRBJ2-7 TRBV11-2 TRBD2 CASTQGSGSPYEQYF
TRBJ2-3 TRBV5-1 - CASSLGAAIVGDTQYF
TRBJ1-2 TRBV5-6 - CASSLGPTSGYGYTF
TRBJ1-3 TRBV4-1 - CASSQQLNSGNTIYF
TRBJ2-1 TRBV15 TRBD2 CATSSAILGGTSYNEQFF
TRBJ2-1 TRBV18 - CASSPPSGGNEQFF
TRBJ1-1 TRBV28 - CASSLLTPLVNTEAFF
TRBJ2-2 TRBV4-1 TRBD2 CASSQGFSGVGGELFF
TRBJ1-2 TRBV11-2 - CASSLGGSGPGGYTF
TRBJ2-7 TRBV29-1 TRBD2 CSVLGLADTYEQYF
TRBJ2-3 TRBV5-1 TRBD2 CASSLRTSGGTDTQYF
TRBJ2-3 TRBV10-3 - CAISESRVPDTQYF
TRBJ1-3 TRBV7-2 - CASRGASGNTIYF
TRBJ1-6 TRBV7-9 - CASSQPQIFYNSPLHF